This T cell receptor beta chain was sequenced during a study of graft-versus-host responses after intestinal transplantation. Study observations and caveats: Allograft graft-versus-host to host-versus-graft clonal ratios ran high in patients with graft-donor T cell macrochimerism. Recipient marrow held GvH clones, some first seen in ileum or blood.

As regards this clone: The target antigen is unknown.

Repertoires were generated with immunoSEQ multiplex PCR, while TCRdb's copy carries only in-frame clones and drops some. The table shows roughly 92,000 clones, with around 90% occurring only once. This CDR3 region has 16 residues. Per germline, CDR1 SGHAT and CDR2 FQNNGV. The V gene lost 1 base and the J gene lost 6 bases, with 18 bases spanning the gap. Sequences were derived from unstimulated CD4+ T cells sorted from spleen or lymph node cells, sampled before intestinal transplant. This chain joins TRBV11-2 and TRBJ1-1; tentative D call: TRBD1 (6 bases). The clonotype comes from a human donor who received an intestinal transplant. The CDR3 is CASSLVGGALAPEAFF. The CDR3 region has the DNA TGTGCCAGCAGCTTAGTCGGGGGGGCCCTGGCCCCTGAAGCTTTCTTT.